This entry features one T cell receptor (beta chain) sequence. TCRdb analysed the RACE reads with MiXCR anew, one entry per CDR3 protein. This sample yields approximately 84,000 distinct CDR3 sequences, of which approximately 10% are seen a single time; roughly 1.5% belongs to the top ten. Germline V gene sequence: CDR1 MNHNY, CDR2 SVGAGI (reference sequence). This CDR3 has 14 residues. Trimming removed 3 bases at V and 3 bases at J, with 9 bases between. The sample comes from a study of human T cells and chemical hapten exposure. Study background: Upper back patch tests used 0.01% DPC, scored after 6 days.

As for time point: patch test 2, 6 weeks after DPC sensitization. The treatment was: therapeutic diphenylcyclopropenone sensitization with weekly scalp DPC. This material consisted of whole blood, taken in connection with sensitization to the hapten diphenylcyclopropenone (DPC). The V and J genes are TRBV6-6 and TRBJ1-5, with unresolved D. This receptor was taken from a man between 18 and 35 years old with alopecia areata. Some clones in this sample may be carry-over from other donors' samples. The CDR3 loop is CASSYSRNNQPQHF. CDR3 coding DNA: TGTGCCAGCAGTTATTCCAGGAACAATCAGCCCCAGCATTTT.